The 10 T cell receptor beta chains presented below share a single source sample, sequenced in a study of blood T cell repertoires in COVID-19. Method: immunoSEQ multiplex PCR; TCRdb's copy keeps in-frame clones and lacks some. In the table there are roughly 170,000 clones, more than 70% of which are singletons. Sequencing used PBMCs or T cells enriched from blood (not recorded which). These receptors were obtained from a man aged 55 to 70 who had recovered from COVID-19.

This clone came up a few times. The chain combines TRBV3-1 (or the pseudogene TRBV3-2) with TRBJ2-3; perhaps TRBD2 as D (5 bases). The V gene lost 3 bases and the J gene lost 6 bases, with 10 bases spanning the gap. Germline values: CDR1 LGHDT, CDR2 YNNKEL (reference sequence). This CDR3 is built from 13 residues. The CDR3 coding sequence is TGTGCCAGCAGCCACCACGGGGAGGATACGCAGTATTTT. Translated, it gives CASSHHGEDTQYF.

The rearrangement uses TRBV21-1 and TRBJ1-2; the listed D gene, TRBD1, was not tested against the DNA. TRBV21-1 is a listed pseudogene. The CDR3 runs to 17 residues. Here the CDR3 DNA reads TGTGCCAGCAGCAAAGTCGGGACAGTAGGCGCTAACTATGGCTACACCTTC. It translates to CASSKVGTVGANYGYTF.

In its sample, this clone was seen a few times. This chain joins TRBV7-8 and TRBJ2-5; D gene uncertain. There are 14 residues in the CDR3. Trimming pared 3 bases from V and 1 base from J, leaving 9 bases between. Per germline, CDR1 SGHVS and CDR2 FQNEAQ. CDR3 DNA sequence: TGTGCCAGCAGCTTGGTTACAGTCCAAGAGACCCAGTACTTC. Translating gives CASSLVTVQETQYF. Supplemented by reference TRBV7-8 and TRBJ2-5, the full variable domain reads GAGVSQSPRYKVAKRGQDVALRCDPISGHVSLFWYQQALGQGPEFLTYFQNEAQLDKSGLPSDRFFAERPEGSVSTLKIQRTQQEDSAVYLCASSLVTVQETQYFGPGTRLLVL.

The V gene is TRBV11-2, the J gene TRBJ1-4; 7 bases match TRBD1. Unmatched junction bases numbered 1, after V lost 1 base and J lost 8 bases. CDR1 SGHAT and CDR2 FQNNGV come from the germline V gene. There are 13 residues in the CDR3. CDR3 bases: TGTGCCAGCAGCTTAGCAGGGGGGGAAAAACTGTTTTTT. Protein product: CASSLAGGEKLFF.

This clone was recorded a few times. The gene calls are TRBV6-2 or TRBV6-3 and TRBJ1-2; 8 positions agree with TRBD1. J lost 6 bases, V lost 4 bases, and 16 bases had no gene match. Germline V gene sequence: CDR1 MNHEY, CDR2 SVGEGT. The CDR3 sequence is 17 residues long. In DNA, the CDR3 is TGTGCCAGCAGTTCGCGACAGGGGCGAGTCCTCTGGGATGGCTACACCTTC. Translated, it gives CASSSRQGRVLWDGYTF.

The genes are TRBV5-1 and TRBJ1-1; D possibly corresponds to TRBD1 (6 bases). Trimming removed 5 bases at V and 4 bases at J, with 15 bases between. CDR1 and CDR2 (germline): SGHRS, YFSETQ. CDR3 size: 14 residues. The CDR3 is CASRAGDKITEAFF. DNA of the CDR3: TGCGCCAGCAGAGCAGGGGATAAGATCACTGAAGCTTTCTTT. The full variable domain, completed using reference TRBV5-1 and TRBJ1-1, is KAGVTQTPRYLIKTRGQQVTLSCSPISGHRSVSWYQQTPGQGLQFLFEYFSETQRNKGNFPGRFSGRQFSNSRSEMNVSTLELGDSALYLCASRAGDKITEAFFGQGTRLTVV.

J is TRBJ2-3 and V is TRBV5-8, with D hard to call. Germline CDR1 and CDR2: SGHTS and YDEGEE. CDR3 length equals 13 residues. V lost 0 bases and J lost 4, with 6 bases in between. CDR3 DNA: TGTGCCAGCAGCTTGGAATATTCAGATACGCAGTATTTT. It translates to CASSLEYSDTQYF.

V gene TRBV10-3 combines with J gene TRBJ2-4, with 8 bases identical to TRBD1. The CDR3 runs 17 residues. V was pared by 0 bases and J by 1 base, with 5 bases of the junction left unmatched. Germline values: CDR1 ENHRY, CDR2 SYGVKD. Written as DNA, the CDR3 is TGTGCCATCAGTGAGTCGACACAGGGGGTGGCCAAAAACATTCAGTACTTC. Protein: CAISESTQGVAKNIQYF.

The chain carries TRBV4-1 and TRBJ2-1, with 14 bases lining up with TRBD2. The CDR3 has 17 amino acids. With V trimmed by 4 bases and J by 4 bases, 6 bases remained unmatched. The germline V gene encodes CDR1 MGHRA and CDR2 YSYEKL. This chain's CDR3 is CASSPGTSGRSYNEQFF. The CDR3 region has the DNA TGCGCCAGCAGCCCAGGGACTAGCGGGAGAAGTTACAATGAGCAGTTCTTC.

This clone occurred a few times. The chain couples TRBV28 to TRBJ1-5; the D gene is possibly TRBD1 (6 bases). Germline V gene data show CDR1 as MDHEN and CDR2 as SYDVKM. The V end was cut by 2 bases, the J end by 2 bases, with 19 bases between. The CDR3 is made up of 18 amino acids. The CDR3 is CASSLLAEGGVGNQPQHF. The CDR3 DNA sequence: TGTGCCAGCAGTTTACTGGCTGAGGGGGGGGTCGGCAATCAGCCCCAGCATTTT.